The 30 T cell receptor beta chains presented below share a single source sample, sequenced in a study of OX40 agonist ivuxolimab in advanced cancers. Clones were read by immunoSEQ multiplex PCR, and TCRdb kept only the in-frame ones, dropping some. The sample records roughly 30,000 clones, about 90% being singletons. Sample: CD4+ or CD8+ T cells sorted from blood, taken in a trial of the OX40 agonist ivuxolimab. The receptors were sampled from an adult with an advanced solid tumor such as melanoma, head and neck, liver or kidney cancer.

The chain joins TRBV5-5 to TRBJ1-1; D is uncertain. This CDR3 comprises 11 residues. Trimming took off 0 bases at V and 8 bases at J, with 5 bases between the two ends. Germline V gene data show CDR1 as SGHKS and CDR2 as YYEKEE (reference sequence). The CDR3 here is CASSLGLEAFF. The CDR3, as DNA: TGTGCCAGCAGCTTGGGGTTGGAAGCTTTCTTT.

J is TRBJ1-2 and V is TRBV4-1; a weak D match, TRBD1 (5 bases). This CDR3 has 17 residues. Germline V gives CDR1 MGHRA, CDR2 YSYEKL. Trimming left V 0 bases short and J 3 bases short, with 17 bases between. The DNA for the CDR3 is TGCGCCAGCAGCCAAGATTCGAACCCGACAGTTTACTATGGCTACACCTTC. It is translated as CASSQDSNPTVYYGYTF.

This chain connects TRBV19 to TRBJ2-7; D might be TRBD1 (5 bases). The CDR3 spans 13 residues. V was shortened by 6 bases and J by 2 bases, with 11 bases between the two germline ends. Germline values: CDR1 LNHDA, CDR2 SQIVND (reference sequence). In nucleotides, the CDR3 is TGTGCCAGTAGCCCTGGACACACCTACGAGCAGTACGTC. Translating gives CASSPGHTYEQYV.

CDR3 amino acids: CASSPASGSTDTQYF. The CDR3, as DNA: TGTGCCAGCAGCCCTGCGAGCGGGAGCACAGATACGCAGTATTTT. The V gene is TRBV11-3, the J gene TRBJ2-3, with D possibly being TRBD2 (6 bases). The CDR3 consists of 15 residues. Between the trimmed V and J ends, which lost 5 bases and 0 bases, there was a span of 12 bases. CDR1 SGHNT and CDR2 YENEEA come from the germline V gene.

The chain recombines TRBV5-6 with TRBJ2-7; D is tentatively TRBD1 or TRBD2 (5 bases each). V was clipped by 4 bases and J by 6 bases, with 14 bases between them. CDR3 length: 13 residues. Germline assignment: CDR1 SGHDT and CDR2 YYEEEE. The chain's CDR3 is CASSLIGDAEQYV. The CDR3 DNA follows: TGTGCCAGCAGCCTGATAGGGGACGCCGAGCAGTACGTC.

This chain joins TRBV27 and TRBJ2-2; weak D call: TRBD1 (5 bases). The CDR3 length is 14 residues. The germline gives CDR1 MNHEY, CDR2 SMNVEV (reference sequence). V gave up 6 bases and J gave up 6 bases, with 14 bases separating them. The CDR3 coding sequence is TGTGCCAGCAGCCCCAGGCAGGGTTCCGGGGAGCTGTTTTTT. Translation gives CASSPRQGSGELFF.

This clone was counted a single time. The chain's CDR3 is CASSLAGGGYNEQFF. The CDR3 DNA reads as TGTGCCAGCAGCTTAGCGGGAGGGGGGTACAATGAGCAGTTCTTC. V gene TRBV5-6 combines with J gene TRBJ2-1, with 10 bases fitting TRBD2. The CDR3 totals 15 residues. Germline CDR1 SGHDT, CDR2 YYEEEE. Losses at the gene ends were 2 bases for V and 4 bases for J; bases not matched to a gene: 3. Drawing the rest from reference TRBV5-6 and TRBJ2-1, the complete variable domain is DAGVTQSPTHLIKTRGQQVTLRCSPKSGHDTVSWYQQALGQGPQFIFQYYEEEERQRGNFPDRFSGHQFPNYSSELNVNALLLGDSALYLCASSLAGGGYNEQFFGPGTRLTVL.

V and J are TRBV18 and TRBJ2-7, with 7 bases lining up with TRBD1. From germline, CDR1 is KGHSH and CDR2 LQKENI. CDR3 length: 15 residues. Germline trimming cut 0 bases from V and 3 bases from J; bases unmatched to any gene: 5. As DNA, the CDR3 is TGTGCCAGCTCACCACCGGGACAGAGCCACTACGAGCAGTACTTC. Amino acids: CASSPPGQSHYEQYF.

The chain links TRBV5-5 to TRBJ2-7; possibly TRBD1 for D (6 bases). The germline V gene has CDR1 SGHKS and CDR2 YYEKEE (reference sequence). This CDR3 comprises 17 residues. Trimming removed 4 bases from V and 3 bases from J, with 23 bases in between. CDR3 amino acids: CASSPPRGQGPLYEQYV. The DNA for the CDR3 is TGTGCCAGCAGCCCCCCGAGGGGTCAGGGGCCCCTCTACGAGCAGTACGTC.

The chain is built from TRBV5-4 and TRBJ2-1, with 7 bases that match TRBD2. The V segment lost 3 bases and the J segment 2 bases; nucleotides outside the gene matches: 2. This CDR3 spans 14 amino acids. Germline CDR1 SGHNT, CDR2 YYREEE (reference sequence). CDR3 residues: CASSSSGAYNEQFF. DNA for the CDR3: TGTGCCAGCAGCTCGAGCGGGGCCTACAATGAGCAGTTCTTC.

The genes are TRBV28 and TRBJ1-5; D is unclear. The ends were cut back, 6 bases at V and 5 bases at J, with 14 bases in the middle. The CDR3 contains 14 residues. The germline V gene has CDR1 MDHEN and CDR2 SYDVKM. CDR3 bases: TGTGCCAGCAGCCTGCGGGTTCCCCATCAGCCCCAGCATTTT. This gives the protein CASSLRVPHQPQHF.

CDR3 protein: CASSLEGLGELFF. Written as DNA, the CDR3 is TGTGCCAGCAGCTTGGAGGGGCTTGGGGAGCTGTTTTTT. The V and J genes are TRBV11-3 and TRBJ2-2; tentative D call: TRBD2 (6 bases). The CDR3 extends over 13 amino acids. Looked up from germline, CDR1 is SGHNT and CDR2 is YENEEA. With 3 bases removed from V and 8 bases from J, the gap between germline ends came to 10 bases.

This rearrangement joins TRBV7-9 to TRBJ2-3; the D call may be TRBD1 or TRBD2 (5 bases each). The CDR3 is 16 amino acids. CDR1 SEHNR and CDR2 FQNEAQ come from the germline V gene (reference sequence). V was trimmed by 2 bases and J by 5 bases, leaving 17 bases between them. CDR3 sequence (DNA): TGTGCCAGCAGCTTAACTTCGGGACGGATTCGAGATACGCAGTATTTT. It specifies CASSLTSGRIRDTQYF.

This clone was picked up a small number of times. This chain links TRBV7-9 with TRBJ2-1; TRBD2 agrees at 8 bases. Germline CDR1 SEHNR, CDR2 FQNEAQ (reference sequence). V dropped 1 base and J dropped 2; count of bases not matched to a gene: 1. The CDR3 consists of 15 residues. The CDR3 DNA reads TGTGCCAGCAGCTTAGGGGGACTAGCCTACAATGAGCAGTTCTTC. Translation gives CASSLGGLAYNEQFF.

The chain recombines TRBV30 with TRBJ2-7, with 8 bases matching TRBD2. In germline, CDR1 is GTSNPN, CDR2 SVGIG (reference sequence). The CDR3 is 15 residues long. J was trimmed by 4 bases and V by 1 base; bases with no gene match: 9. CDR3 sequence (DNA): TGTGCCTGGAGTGCCAGTCCCAGCGGGAGTTACGAGCAGTACTTC. Amino acid sequence: CAWSASPSGSYEQYF.

J is TRBJ2-1 and V is TRBV4-2, with 7 bases lining up with TRBD1. There are 16 residues in the CDR3. The J segment lost 2 bases and the V segment lost 6 bases, leaving 10 bases of the junction unmatched. Germline V CDR1 and CDR2: LGHNA, YNFKEQ. CDR3 DNA sequence: TGTGCCAGCAGGCCTGAGGGGGCGTACCCCTACAATGAGCAGTTCTTC. This codes for CASRPEGAYPYNEQFF.

The V and J genes are TRBV27 and TRBJ2-2; 8 nucleotides line up with TRBD2. This CDR3 is built from 16 residues. Germline V gene data show CDR1 as MNHEY and CDR2 as SMNVEV (reference sequence). Germline trimming cut 2 bases from V and 6 bases from J; bases unmatched to any gene: 8. The CDR3 loop is CASSLLGGARAGELFF. The CDR3 DNA is TGTGCCAGCAGTTTACTCGGGGGGGCCCGGGCCGGGGAGCTGTTTTTT.

V usage is TRBV4-1 and J usage is TRBJ2-7; D is possibly TRBD1 or TRBD2 (5 bases each). CDR1 is MGHRA, CDR2 YSYEKL, per germline. The CDR3 sequence is 15 residues long. Trimming stripped 4 bases from V and 0 bases from J, with 13 bases between. In nucleotides, the CDR3 is TGCGCCAGCAGCCGGAGCGGCGACAGCTCCTACGAGCAGTACGTC. Encoded protein: CASSRSGDSSYEQYV.

The rearrangement links TRBV5-8 to TRBJ2-2; D is unclear. Germline values: CDR1 SGHTS, CDR2 YDEGEE. CDR3 length: 15 residues. V gave up 2 bases and J gave up 2 bases, with 10 bases separating them. CDR3 in DNA: TGTGCCAGCAGCTTTCAGTCCGGTAACACCGGGGAGCTGTTTTTT. Protein product: CASSFQSGNTGELFF.

The V call is TRBV14, the J call TRBJ2-2; D possibly matches TRBD1 or TRBD2 (5 bases each). This CDR3 comprises 16 residues. CDR1 is SGHDN and CDR2 is FVKESK in the germline V gene. Trimming shortened V by 3 bases and J by 10 bases, and 21 bases separated the two germline ends. In nucleotides, the CDR3 is TGTGCCAGCAGCCAGCCGGGACCCGAGCTGGTTCAGGAGCTGTTTTTT. Encoded protein: CASSQPGPELVQELFF.

V gene TRBV15 combines with J gene TRBJ1-3; 9 bases line up with TRBD1. CDR1 is LNHNV, CDR2 YYDKDF, per germline (reference sequence). The CDR3 is 15 amino acids. The trim removed 5 bases at V and 4 bases at J, leaving 6 bases unmatched. Written as DNA, the CDR3 is TGTGCCACCAGCCCTCTCGGGACAGGGGGAAACACCATATATTTT. Protein sequence: CATSPLGTGGNTIYF.

The chain has TRBV30 and TRBJ2-1; D gene unclear. V shed 0 bases and J shed 6 bases, with 9 bases lying between them. Germline lookup yields CDR1 GTSNPN and CDR2 SVGIG (reference sequence). The CDR3 runs to 13 residues. CDR3 DNA sequence: TGTGCCTGGAGTGTACTGGGGTCCAATGAGCAGTTCTTC. Amino acid sequence: CAWSVLGSNEQFF.

CDR3 loop: CASSLGSGNQPQHF. In DNA form, the CDR3 reads TGTGCCAGCAGCTTAGGGAGTGGCAATCAGCCCCAGCATTTT. V gene TRBV11-2 combines with J gene TRBJ1-5; D is unclear. The CDR3 loop spans 14 amino acids. Germline V CDR1 and CDR2: SGHAT, FQNNGV. V was pared by 1 base and J by 2 bases, with 6 bases between.

V gene TRBV7-9 combines with J gene TRBJ2-2; the D gene is possibly TRBD1 (6 bases). CDR3 length equals 14 residues. Trimming cost V 5 bases and J 2 bases, with 9 bases left between them. Germline CDR1 is SEHNR and CDR2 is FQNEAQ (reference sequence). The CDR3 nucleotides read TGTGCCAGCAGCCGGACAGATAACACCGGGGAGCTGTTTTTT. This encodes CASSRTDNTGELFF.

The V and J genes are TRBV7-9 and TRBJ2-5; D remains ambiguous. Trimming shortened V by 0 bases and J by 5 bases, and 13 bases separated the two germline ends. CDR1 and CDR2 from the germline V gene are SEHNR and FQNEAQ (reference sequence). This CDR3 has 15 amino acids. The CDR3 nucleotides read TGTGCCAGCAGCTTAGCTGAGTCAGGCCGCGAGACCCAGTACTTC. Residues: CASSLAESGRETQYF.

The V gene is TRBV27, the J gene TRBJ1-2, with 9 bases matching TRBD1. Trimming took 4 bases from V and 4 from J; bases not matched to a gene: 4. This CDR3 contains 14 residues. In germline, CDR1 is MNHEY, CDR2 SMNVEV (reference sequence). CDR3 sequence (DNA): TGTGCCAGCAGTTCAGGACAGGGGCCCTATGGCTACACCTTC. Protein product: CASSSGQGPYGYTF.

The chain employs TRBV18 and TRBJ2-1; D is unclear. The CDR3 is 14 amino acids. Trimming took 0 bases from V and 4 from J, leaving 7 bases between them. CDR1 and CDR2 from the germline V gene are KGHSH and LQKENI. The CDR3 sequence is CASSPPADYNEQFF. CDR3 in DNA: TGTGCCAGCTCACCACCTGCGGATTACAATGAGCAGTTCTTC.

The V gene is TRBV4-1, the J gene TRBJ2-7; tentative D call: TRBD1 (6 bases). V dropped 3 bases and J dropped 2 bases, with 11 bases sitting between them. Germline assignment: CDR1 MGHRA and CDR2 YSYEKL. The CDR3 contains 14 residues. The CDR3 loop reads CASSQGDTTYEQYV. The CDR3 coding sequence is TGCGCCAGCAGCCAGGGGGACACTACCTACGAGCAGTACGTC.

This chain joins TRBV27 and TRBJ1-6; D ambiguous. The CDR3 is made up of 15 amino acids. Germline loops: CDR1 MNHEY, CDR2 SMNVEV (reference sequence). V gave up 8 bases and J gave up 6 bases, with 17 bases separating them. The CDR3 sequence is CASGLGQNANSPLHF. CDR3 nucleotides: TGTGCCAGCGGGCTAGGGCAGAATGCTAATTCACCCCTCCACTTT.

V and J are TRBV5-5 and TRBJ2-1; D is unresolved. V lost 4 bases and J 8 bases, leaving 16 bases between the germline ends. This CDR3 contains 14 residues. CDR1 SGHKS and CDR2 YYEKEE come from the germline V gene (reference sequence). CDR3 protein: CASSGILLADEQFF. The CDR3 DNA reads TGTGCCAGCAGCGGGATCCTCCTGGCCGATGAGCAGTTCTTC. Filled out from reference TRBV5-5 and TRBJ2-1, the complete variable domain reads DAGVTQSPTHLIKTRGQQVTLRCSPISGHKSVSWYQQVLGQGPQFIFQYYEKEERGRGNFPDRFSARQFPNYSSELNVNALLLGDSALYLCASSGILLADEQFFGPGTRLTVL.